A selection of T cell receptor beta chains follows, all from one sample in a study of blood T cells in healthy people across ages. TCRdb reprocessed the 5' RACE reads via MiXCR and lists one record per CDR3 protein. Here the sample spans about 1.1 million distinct CDR3 sequences, 35% to 40% being singletons. Sequencing was done on a sample of blood. These receptors were obtained from a man younger than 30 in good health. CDR3s include the opening cysteine and the closing phenylalanine or tryptophan. A D gene is named only where the DNA matches it firmly. Part of the rows lack a size; the others show once, few, many or a class for expanded clones.

D: -
V: TRBV10-3
length: 14
size: few
J: TRBJ2-3
DNA: TGTGCCATCAGTGAGGGAGTGGGCACAGATACGCAGTATTTT
CDR3: CAISEGVGTDTQYF

D: TRBD2
V: TRBV4-2
length: 17
size: -
J: TRBJ2-7
DNA: TGTGCCAGCAGCCAAGATAGGACTAGCGGCCCCTACAATGAGCAGTACTTC
CDR3: CASSQDRTSGPYNEQYF

D: -
V: TRBV12-3/TRBV12-4
length: 13
size: few
J: TRBJ2-3
DNA: TGTGCCAGCAGGGCGTCACTTGCGGAAACGCAGTATTTT
CDR3: CASRASLAETQYF

D: -
V: TRBV7-3
length: 15
size: -
J: TRBJ2-3
DNA: TGTGCCAGCAGCCCTGGTTGGGGAATCACAGATACGCAGTATTTT
CDR3: CASSPGWGITDTQYF

D: -
V: TRBV7-9
length: 14
size: -
J: TRBJ1-1
DNA: TGTGCCAGCAGCACCCCGGGACGGACCAATGAAGCTTTCTTT
CDR3: CASSTPGRTNEAFF

D: -
V: TRBV19
length: 10
size: many
J: TRBJ1-2
DNA: TGTGCCAGTAAAGGGGATGGCTACACCTTC
CDR3: CASKGDGYTF

D: -
V: TRBV5-6
length: 16
size: -
J: TRBJ2-3
DNA: TGTGCCAGCAGCTTGTCTCAAACACAGAGGGTGAATACGCAGTATTTT
CDR3: CASSLSQTQRVNTQYF

D: -
V: TRBV7-2
length: 16
size: few
J: TRBJ2-1
DNA: TGTGCCAGCAGCTTAGACCTGTTCAGCTCCTACAATGAGCAGTTCTTC
CDR3: CASSLDLFSSYNEQFF

D: TRBD1
V: TRBV28
length: 13
size: -
J: TRBJ2-1
DNA: TGTGCCAGCACCGACACAGGGGGGAGTGAGCAGTTCTTC
CDR3: CASTDTGGSEQFF

D: -
V: TRBV30
length: 15
size: once
J: TRBJ2-3
DNA: TGTGCCTGGAGTGTAGGCCAACGCCCCACAGATACGCAGTATTTT
CDR3: CAWSVGQRPTDTQYF

D: TRBD1
V: TRBV6-6
length: 16
size: few
J: TRBJ1-5
DNA: TGTGCCAGCAGTTACACAAGGACAGGGGGCGATCAGCCCCAGCATTTT
CDR3: CASSYTRTGGDQPQHF

D: TRBD1
V: TRBV6-5
length: 14
size: -
J: TRBJ1-2
DNA: TGTGCCAGCAGTTACTCAGCCAGGGGGTATGGCTACACCTTC
CDR3: CASSYSARGYGYTF

D: -
V: TRBV4-1
length: 13
size: -
J: TRBJ2-2
DNA: TGCGCCAGCACCCACGGGGTTGGCGGGGAGCTGTTTTTT
CDR3: CASTHGVGGELFF

D: -
V: TRBV4-1
length: 17
size: many
J: TRBJ1-2
DNA: TGCGCCAGCAGCCATCCCTCCGGGAGGGGCTTGGACTATGGCTACACCTTC
CDR3: CASSHPSGRGLDYGYTF

D: -
V: TRBV10-3
length: 16
size: -
J: TRBJ2-2
DNA: TGTGCCATCAATTCGGGAACTTCCACGAACACCGGGGAGCTGTTTTTT
CDR3: CAINSGTSTNTGELFF

D: -
V: TRBV30
length: 12
size: few
J: TRBJ1-4
DNA: TGTGCCTGGAGCCCTGCGAGTGAAAAACTGTTTTTT
CDR3: CAWSPASEKLFF

D: -
V: TRBV20-1
length: 15
size: -
J: TRBJ1-5
DNA: TGCAGTGCTAGAGGGTCTGCTCGGCGCAATCAGCCCCAGCATTTT
CDR3: CSARGSARRNQPQHF

D: -
V: TRBV29-1
length: 11
size: few
J: TRBJ2-7
DNA: TGCAGCGCAACCGGGCGCTACGAGCAGTACTTC
CDR3: CSATGRYEQYF

D: -
V: TRBV7-2
length: 15
size: -
J: TRBJ1-2
DNA: TGTGCCAGCAGCTTAGCGAATCCAGCCAGGGATGGCTACACCTTC
CDR3: CASSLANPARDGYTF

D: -
V: TRBV27
length: 15
size: -
J: TRBJ2-1
DNA: TGTGCCGGCAGGTCCCGGGGGGCCTACCACAATGAGCAGTTCTTC
CDR3: CAGRSRGAYHNEQFF

D: -
V: TRBV3-1
length: 16
size: few
J: TRBJ1-4
DNA: TGTGCCAGCAGCCACTCAGTCGCAGGGAGGAATGAAAAACTGTTTTTT
CDR3: CASSHSVAGRNEKLFF

D: -
V: TRBV18
length: 12
size: many
J: TRBJ1-2
DNA: TGTGCCAGCTCACCAAGGGGAGATGGCTACACCTTC
CDR3: CASSPRGDGYTF

D: -
V: TRBV12-3/TRBV12-4
length: 14
size: -
J: TRBJ1-5
DNA: TGTGCCAGCACCGTCAGTCCCCTGAATCAGCCCCAGCATTTT
CDR3: CASTVSPLNQPQHF

D: TRBD2
V: TRBV20-1
length: 13
size: few
J: TRBJ2-1
DNA: TGCAGTGCTTCCCCGGGGGGGGGATGTGAGCAGTTCTTC
CDR3: CSASPGGGCEQFF

D: -
V: TRBV12-3/TRBV12-4
length: 13
size: few
J: TRBJ1-1
DNA: TGTGCCAGCTGGAGGCCAGGGAACACTGAAGCTTTCTTT
CDR3: CASWRPGNTEAFF

D: -
V: TRBV20-1
length: 13
size: -
J: TRBJ1-3
DNA: TGCAGTGCGGGGGCGGGTACTGGAAACACCATATATTTT
CDR3: CSAGAGTGNTIYF

D: TRBD2
V: TRBV3-1
length: 15
size: -
J: TRBJ2-1
DNA: TGTGCCAGCAGCCAAGATAGGGTAGCGGGGAATGAGCAGTTCTTC
CDR3: CASSQDRVAGNEQFF

D: TRBD2
V: TRBV27
length: 16
size: few
J: TRBJ2-2
DNA: TGTGCCAGCAGACCTCTAGCGGGGGGTCCGACCGGGGAGCTGTTTTTT
CDR3: CASRPLAGGPTGELFF

D: -
V: TRBV3-1
length: 15
size: few
J: TRBJ1-5
DNA: TGTGCCAGCAGCCAAAGACACCATAGCAATCAGCCCCAGCATTTT
CDR3: CASSQRHHSNQPQHF

D: TRBD2
V: TRBV2
length: 15
size: few
J: TRBJ2-5
DNA: TGTGAGAGCAGTCCCCTCGGGGGGGCCCAAGAGACCCAGTACTTC
CDR3: CESSPLGGAQETQYF

D: -
V: TRBV12-3/TRBV12-4
length: 13
size: few
J: TRBJ1-6
DNA: TGTGCCAGCAGTCCTGGAAGTAATTCACCCCTCCACTTT
CDR3: CASSPGSNSPLHF

D: -
V: TRBV2
length: 15
size: -
J: TRBJ2-1
DNA: TGTGCCAGCAGGGGAGGGGGACAGAAGTCCTACGAGCAGTTCTTC
CDR3: CASRGGGQKSYEQFF

D: -
V: TRBV11-3
length: 15
size: -
J: TRBJ2-3
DNA: TGTGCCAGCAGCCCAGACGGGGGAAGGGCAGATACGCAGTATTTT
CDR3: CASSPDGGRADTQYF

D: TRBD1
V: TRBV29-1
length: 14
size: many
J: TRBJ2-1
DNA: TGCAGCGTTGACCAGATATTCAGGGGACAGGAGCAGTTCTTC
CDR3: CSVDQIFRGQEQFF

D: -
V: TRBV9
length: 13
size: -
J: TRBJ1-6
DNA: TGTGCCAGCAGCGCCGGGGGAAATTCACCCCTCCACTTT
CDR3: CASSAGGNSPLHF

D: -
V: TRBV29-1
length: 13
size: few
J: TRBJ2-6
DNA: TGCAGCGTTGGGATAAGTGGGGCCAACGTCCTGACTTTC
CDR3: CSVGISGANVLTF

D: TRBD2
V: TRBV20-1
length: 15
size: -
J: TRBJ2-1
DNA: TGCAGTGCTCTCGTCCTAGCGGGAGACTACAATGAGCAGTTCTTC
CDR3: CSALVLAGDYNEQFF

D: -
V: TRBV12-3/TRBV12-4
length: 16
size: few
J: TRBJ2-2
DNA: TGTGCCAGCAGTTTACGGGTGGCCCCGAACACCGGGGAGCTGTTTTTT
CDR3: CASSLRVAPNTGELFF

D: TRBD2
V: TRBV12-3/TRBV12-4
length: 19
size: -
J: TRBJ2-1
DNA: TGTGCCAGCAGACCCTCGACTAGCGGGGCGCGATTTGACTACAATGAGCAGTTCTTC
CDR3: CASRPSTSGARFDYNEQFF

D: -
V: TRBV6-1
length: 17
size: -
J: TRBJ2-4
DNA: TGTGCCAGCAGTGAAGTCGGAGGGGGCAGTAATAAAAACATTCAGTACTTC
CDR3: CASSEVGGGSNKNIQYF

D: -
V: TRBV4-2
length: 13
size: once
J: TRBJ2-7
DNA: TGTGCCAGCAGCCAAGATTCCGACAATGAGCAGTACTTC
CDR3: CASSQDSDNEQYF

D: -
V: TRBV3-1
length: 14
size: few
J: TRBJ2-7
DNA: TGTGCCAGCAGCCAAGACGGACAGATCTACGAGCAGTACTTC
CDR3: CASSQDGQIYEQYF

D: TRBD1
V: TRBV27
length: 14
size: few
J: TRBJ1-2
DNA: TGTGCCAGCAGTATCACAGGGGTAGTGGGAGGCTACACCTTC
CDR3: CASSITGVVGGYTF

D: -
V: TRBV7-2
length: 14
size: few
J: TRBJ1-2
DNA: TGTGCCAGCATTTTAGCGGGGCCAAGCTATGGCTACACCTTC
CDR3: CASILAGPSYGYTF

D: TRBD2
V: TRBV20-1
length: 15
size: many
J: TRBJ2-1
DNA: TGCAGTGCTAGAGATCCGACTAGCGCCTACAATGAGCAGTTCTTC
CDR3: CSARDPTSAYNEQFF

D: TRBD1
V: TRBV7-2
length: 16
size: few
J: TRBJ1-1
DNA: TGTGCCAGCAGCCCAACGGGACAGACTTTGAACACTGAAGCTTTCTTT
CDR3: CASSPTGQTLNTEAFF

D: -
V: TRBV12-3/TRBV12-4
length: 13
size: few
J: TRBJ2-7
DNA: TGTGCCAGCAGACAGACCGAGGGGACCGAGCAGTACTTC
CDR3: CASRQTEGTEQYF

D: -
V: TRBV7-2
length: 19
size: -
J: TRBJ1-4
DNA: TGTGCCAGCAGCTTAGAAGGCAGCACCCTCGAGGTGACTAATGAAAAACTGTTTTTT
CDR3: CASSLEGSTLEVTNEKLFF

D: TRBD1
V: TRBV9
length: 15
size: -
J: TRBJ2-5
DNA: TGTGCCAGCAGCTACTCCGGGACAGGGGGCGGGACCCAGTACTTC
CDR3: CASSYSGTGGGTQYF

D: -
V: TRBV15
length: 15
size: -
J: TRBJ1-1
DNA: TGTGCCACCAGCAGGGATCGGGTTTTGAACACTGAAGCTTTCTTT
CDR3: CATSRDRVLNTEAFF

D: -
V: TRBV20-1
length: 15
size: few
J: TRBJ2-5
DNA: TGCAGTGCTGTTGCAGGGTTACTGTACCAAGAGACCCAGTACTTC
CDR3: CSAVAGLLYQETQYF

D: -
V: TRBV6-5
length: 13
size: -
J: TRBJ1-2
DNA: TGTGCCAGCAGTCGGACAGAGATCTATGGCTACACCTTC
CDR3: CASSRTEIYGYTF

D: -
V: TRBV13
length: 16
size: -
J: TRBJ2-1
DNA: TGTGCCAGCAGCAATGCCAGACGAAGCTCCTACAATGAGCAGTTCTTC
CDR3: CASSNARRSSYNEQFF

D: -
V: TRBV3-1
length: 18
size: few
J: TRBJ1-4
DNA: TGTGCCAGCAGCCCCAGCCACGGGTGGGGGACTTTAAATGAAAAACTGTTTTTT
CDR3: CASSPSHGWGTLNEKLFF

D: -
V: TRBV27
length: 13
size: -
J: TRBJ1-1
DNA: TGTGCCAGCAGTATCCAGCCCCACACTGAAGCTTTCTTT
CDR3: CASSIQPHTEAFF

D: -
V: TRBV2
length: 13
size: -
J: TRBJ1-1
DNA: TGTGCCAGCGGGGGGGATTCGAACACTGAAGCTTTCTTT
CDR3: CASGGDSNTEAFF

D: -
V: TRBV15
length: 12
size: many
J: TRBJ1-1
DNA: TGTGCCACCAGCAGAGATGTGACGGAATCTTTCTTT
CDR3: CATSRDVTESFF

D: TRBD1
V: TRBV10-3
length: 14
size: many
J: TRBJ1-2
DNA: TGTGCCATCAGTGGAGGACAGGGTGGATATGGCTACACCTTC
CDR3: CAISGGQGGYGYTF

D: -
V: TRBV7-2
length: 12
size: -
J: TRBJ1-2
DNA: TGTGCCAGCAGCTTCAGGCCGAGTGGCTACACCTTC
CDR3: CASSFRPSGYTF

D: TRBD2
V: TRBV27
length: 14
size: -
J: TRBJ2-1
DNA: TGTGCCAGCAGTTCGGGACTAGCCTACAATGAGCAGTTCTTC
CDR3: CASSSGLAYNEQFF